This T cell receptor beta chain was profiled in a study of blood T cell repertoires in COVID-19 (dated by TCRdb to between 2020 and 2021). As for the study more broadly: The collaborator samples originated in the United States, Italy and Spain and spanned the acute and convalescent phases of COVID-19. The prospective study material was composed of cDNA or gDNA derived from T cells, B-cell-depleted T cells, or PBMCs. Deeply sampled blood TCRbeta repertoires from subjects exposed to, actively infected with, or recovered from COVID-19 were included in the dataset. A freely available public database, intended as a resource for researchers studying the immune response to SARS-CoV-2, is where the repertoires were released. The samples were drawn from the first 160 participants of the ongoing ImmuneRACE study and from 950 to 1,500 subjects provided by 6 global collaborators. The sample metadata nearly always contained a de-identified subject ID, COVID-19 status, age in years and sex. Where available, HLA class I and class II types were taken from metadata supplied by the sample provider and were not determined by assay-based typing. On the study overall, not on this receptor specifically: Clinical and demographic metadata were provided uncurated, with the amount varying by source and participant.

The immunoSEQ Assay, a bias-controlled multiplex PCR, was used to amplify TCRbeta CDR3 regions from genomic DNA. In the paper's pipeline: The number of nucleated cells in each sample was estimated from the amplification of reference gene primers within the assay. To quantify the absolute abundance of each unique TCRbeta CDR3 rearrangement, sequence reads were collapsed and filtered. Productive Simpson clonality was computed per sample as the square root of Simpson's diversity index over productive rearrangements. TCRdb obtained this table from immuneACCESS and retained in-frame rearrangements with V and J assigned. These tables miss some clones; where compared with another copy, unresolved V genes account for less than half of the shortfall, and the remainder is unexplained. The D gene and trimming were derived from the DNA, and the V and J assignments and clone size from that table. The sample table contains around 51,000 clones; only one count was recorded for about 86% of them. Roughly 4% of the sample is in the top ten clones.

Each collaborating institution followed its own protocols to collect whole blood in K2EDTA tubes. For TCRbeta analysis, collaborators shipped samples in one of three forms: frozen whole blood, isolated PBMCs, or DNA extracted from either of those sample types. Concerning this clone: No cognate antigen has been identified for it. No much larger clonotype is one base removed from it; base qualities were not supplied.

Sequencing was done on a sample of peripheral blood. The clonotype was recovered from a man older than 75 with active COVID-19.

The nucleotide sequence reads as follows: TGCGCCAGCAGCCAAGCTAGAACAGGGACCTACGAGCAGTACTTC. Translated, it reads CASSQARTGTYEQYF. The rearranged chain carries TRBV4-1 and TRBJ2-7; tentative D gene TRBD1, with 6 bases matching. For CDR1 and CDR2, the germline V gene lists MGHRA and YSYEKL. Its CDR3 holds 15 amino acids, cysteine through phenylalanine. Just CDR3 DNA is preserved here, 45 bases in frame from base 1. V lost 1 base and J lost 2 bases; the stretch between them is 12 bases long.